The sample holds many counts of the clone carrying this TCR beta chain. Amplification of TCR beta CDR3 regions was performed using RNA transcripts as template. During a first-round RT-PCR of the TCR CDR3, the HTBI primer set was used. Each CDR3 protein is one row after TCRdb ran MiXCR on the multiplex PCR reads. The sample consists of fewer than 550,000 distinct CDR3 sequences, approximately 15% of them appearing once. These data belong to a study of T cells in Graves' hyperthyroidism and ophthalmopathy. Specimen: blood. This TCR derives from a woman in her late teens or twenties with Graves' hyperthyroidism.

The CDR3 DNA follows: TGTGCCAGCAGTGAGGGGGTTGTGAGGCCCTACACCGGGGAGCTGTTTTTT. Its protein is CASSEGVVRPYTGELFF. The rearrangement uses TRBV6-1 and TRBJ2-2, with D perhaps assigned TRBD1 or TRBD2 (5 bases each). The length of the CDR3 is 17 residues. CDR1 and CDR2 from the germline V gene are MNHNS and SASEGT. V was shortened by 3 bases and J by 3 bases, with 17 bases between the two germline ends.